This T cell receptor (beta chain) was captured in a study of OX40 agonist ivuxolimab in advanced cancers. For the study at large: In three patients, partial responses were observed, one with hepatocellular carcinoma and two with cutaneous melanoma.

People who had autoimmune disease history or systemic immunosuppression were excluded. Sampling times: baseline, cycle 4 day 1, cycle 7 day 1. The data were produced by immunoSEQ multiplex PCR, yet TCRdb's version contains in-frame clones alone and is incomplete. The sample carries roughly 50,000 clones, about 80% recorded once. Germline loops: CDR1 SEHNR, CDR2 FQNEAQ (reference sequence). Trimming took off 5 bases at V and 0 bases at J, with 11 bases between the two ends. The CDR3 consists of 15 residues. The chain uses TRBV7-9 and TRBJ1-3; D is possibly TRBD1 (6 bases). The sequencing used CD4+ or CD8+ T cells sorted from blood, collected in a trial of the OX40 agonist ivuxolimab. The sequence derives from an adult with an advanced solid tumor such as melanoma, head and neck, liver or kidney cancer. The CDR3 here is CASSVGGRSGNTIYF. CDR3 DNA: TGTGCCAGCAGCGTAGGGGGTCGCTCTGGAAACACCATATATTTT.